This T cell receptor (beta chain) was observed in a study of cytomegalovirus exposure and HLA in healthy donors. Broader study findings: Prediction of most subjects' HLA-A and HLA-B alleles by TCR beta sequences was reportedly accurate.

Comments on this clone: What it binds is unknown.

PCR employed 60 Vbeta and 13 Jbeta primers. Assay used: immunoSEQ multiplex PCR; TCRdb lists only in-frame clones, some missing. The sample contains tens of thousands of clones, approximately 80% of which appear only once. Germline loops: CDR1 MNHNS, CDR2 SASEGT. The CDR3 sequence is 13 residues long. V gave up 4 bases and J gave up 5 bases; unmatched junction bases: 5. The chain joins TRBV6-1 to TRBJ2-7; 7 bases line up with TRBD1. Sequencing was done on a sample of PBMCs. The origin of this receptor is a female donor in good health and CMV-seronegative. The CDR3 loop is CASSGTDRNEQYF. As DNA, the CDR3 is TGTGCCAGCAGTGGTACGGACAGGAACGAGCAGTACTTC.